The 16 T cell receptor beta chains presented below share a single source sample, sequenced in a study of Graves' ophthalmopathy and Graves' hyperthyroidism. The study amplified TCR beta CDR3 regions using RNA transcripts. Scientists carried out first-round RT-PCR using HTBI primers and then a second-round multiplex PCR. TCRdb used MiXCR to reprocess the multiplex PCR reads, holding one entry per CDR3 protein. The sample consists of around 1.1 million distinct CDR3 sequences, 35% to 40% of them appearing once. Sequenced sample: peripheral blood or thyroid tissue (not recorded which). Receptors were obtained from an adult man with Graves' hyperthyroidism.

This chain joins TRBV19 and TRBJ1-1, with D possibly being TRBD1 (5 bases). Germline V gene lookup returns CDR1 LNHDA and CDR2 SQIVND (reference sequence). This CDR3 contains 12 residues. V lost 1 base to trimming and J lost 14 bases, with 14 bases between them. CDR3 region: CASSIGAGRAFF. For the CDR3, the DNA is TGTGCCAGTAGTATAGGAGCAGGGCGCGCGTTCTTT.

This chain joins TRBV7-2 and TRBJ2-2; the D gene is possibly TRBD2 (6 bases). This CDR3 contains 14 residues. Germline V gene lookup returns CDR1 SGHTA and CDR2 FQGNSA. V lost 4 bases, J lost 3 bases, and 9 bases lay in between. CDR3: CASSSGLYTGELFF. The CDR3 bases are TGTGCCAGCAGCTCAGGACTATACACCGGGGAGCTGTTTTTT.

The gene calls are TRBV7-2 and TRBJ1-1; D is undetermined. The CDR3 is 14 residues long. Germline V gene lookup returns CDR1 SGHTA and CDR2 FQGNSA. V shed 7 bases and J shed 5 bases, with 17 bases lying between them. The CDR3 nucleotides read TGTGCCAGCAACAGCCGGGGATCGTTGACTGAAGCTTTCTTT. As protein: CASNSRGSLTEAFF.

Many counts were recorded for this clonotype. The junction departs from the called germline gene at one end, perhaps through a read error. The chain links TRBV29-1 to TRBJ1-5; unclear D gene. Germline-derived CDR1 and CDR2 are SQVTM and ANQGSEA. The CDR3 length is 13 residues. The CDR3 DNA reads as TGCAGCGTTGAGGAGAATAGCGATCAGCCCCAGCATTTT. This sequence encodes CSVEENSDQPQHF.

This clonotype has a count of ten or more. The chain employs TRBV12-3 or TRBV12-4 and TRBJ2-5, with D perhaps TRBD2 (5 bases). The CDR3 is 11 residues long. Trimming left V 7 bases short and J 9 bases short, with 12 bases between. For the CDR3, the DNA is TGTGCCAGCAATGAGGGTGAGGCCCAGTACTTC. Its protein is CASNEGEAQYF.

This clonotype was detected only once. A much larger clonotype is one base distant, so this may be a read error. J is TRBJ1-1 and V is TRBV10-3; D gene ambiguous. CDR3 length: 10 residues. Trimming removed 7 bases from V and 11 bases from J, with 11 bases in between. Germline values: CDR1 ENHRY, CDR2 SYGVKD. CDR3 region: CAIKDRKAFF. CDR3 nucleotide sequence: TGTGCCATCAAGGACCGCAAGGCTTTCTTT.

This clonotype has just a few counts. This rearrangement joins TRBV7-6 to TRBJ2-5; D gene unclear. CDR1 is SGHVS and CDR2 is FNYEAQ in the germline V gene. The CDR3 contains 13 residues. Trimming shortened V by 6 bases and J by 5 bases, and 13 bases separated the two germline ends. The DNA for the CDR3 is TGTGCCAGCAGTTACTCGGCCTGGGAGACCCAGTACTTC. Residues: CASSYSAWETQYF.

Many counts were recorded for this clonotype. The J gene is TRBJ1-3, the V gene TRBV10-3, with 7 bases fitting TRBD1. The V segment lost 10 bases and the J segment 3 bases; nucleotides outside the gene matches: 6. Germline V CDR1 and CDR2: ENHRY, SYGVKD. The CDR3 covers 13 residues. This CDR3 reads CATRDRSGNTIYF. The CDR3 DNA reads TGTGCCACCCGGGACAGAAGTGGAAACACCATATATTTT.

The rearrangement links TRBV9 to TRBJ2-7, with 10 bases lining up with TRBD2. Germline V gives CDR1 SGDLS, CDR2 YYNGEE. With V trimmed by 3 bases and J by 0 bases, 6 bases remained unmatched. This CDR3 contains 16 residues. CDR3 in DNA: TGTGCCAGCAGCGCTCTAGCGGGAGTCGTCTCCTACGAGCAGTACTTC. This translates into CASSALAGVVSYEQYF.

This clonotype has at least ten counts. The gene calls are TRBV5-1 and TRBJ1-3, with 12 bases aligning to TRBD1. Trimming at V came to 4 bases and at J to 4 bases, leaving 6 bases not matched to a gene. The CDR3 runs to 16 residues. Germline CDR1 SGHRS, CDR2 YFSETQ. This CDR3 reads CASSPGTGGLGNTIYF. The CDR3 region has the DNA TGCGCCAGCAGCCCCGGGACAGGGGGCTTGGGAAACACCATATATTTT. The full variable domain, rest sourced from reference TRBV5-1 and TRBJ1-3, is KAGVTQTPRYLIKTRGQQVTLSCSPISGHRSVSWYQQTPGQGLQFLFEYFSETQRNKGNFPGRFSGRQFSNSRSEMNVSTLELGDSALYLCASSPGTGGLGNTIYFGEGSWLTVV.

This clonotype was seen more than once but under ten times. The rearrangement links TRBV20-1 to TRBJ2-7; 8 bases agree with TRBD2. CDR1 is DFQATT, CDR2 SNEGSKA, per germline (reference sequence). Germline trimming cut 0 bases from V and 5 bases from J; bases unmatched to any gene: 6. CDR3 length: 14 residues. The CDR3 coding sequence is TGCAGTGCTAGAGATGGCGGGGGGCTCAACGAGCAGTACTTC. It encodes CSARDGGGLNEQYF.

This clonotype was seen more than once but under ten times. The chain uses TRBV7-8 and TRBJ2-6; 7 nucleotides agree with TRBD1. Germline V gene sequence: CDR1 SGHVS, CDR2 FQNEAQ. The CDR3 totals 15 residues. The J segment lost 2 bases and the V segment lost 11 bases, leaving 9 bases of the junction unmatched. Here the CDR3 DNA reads TGTGCCTGGTCGACAGGGTCCCCTGGGGCCAACGTCCTGACTTTC. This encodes CAWSTGSPGANVLTF.

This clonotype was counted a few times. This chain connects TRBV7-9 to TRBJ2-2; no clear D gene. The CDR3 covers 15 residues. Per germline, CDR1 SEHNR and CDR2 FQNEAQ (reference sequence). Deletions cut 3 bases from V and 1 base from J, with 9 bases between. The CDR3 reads CASSFGRLNTGELFF. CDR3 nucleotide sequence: TGTGCCAGCAGCTTCGGGCGGTTGAACACCGGGGAGCTGTTTTTT.

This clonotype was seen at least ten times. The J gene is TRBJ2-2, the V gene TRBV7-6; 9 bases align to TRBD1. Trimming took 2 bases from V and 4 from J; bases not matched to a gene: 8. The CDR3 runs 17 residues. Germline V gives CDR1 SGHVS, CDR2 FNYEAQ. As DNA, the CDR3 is TGTGCCAGCAGCTTACTACAGGGGGCGGGAAGCACCGGGGAGCTGTTTTTT. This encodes CASSLLQGAGSTGELFF.

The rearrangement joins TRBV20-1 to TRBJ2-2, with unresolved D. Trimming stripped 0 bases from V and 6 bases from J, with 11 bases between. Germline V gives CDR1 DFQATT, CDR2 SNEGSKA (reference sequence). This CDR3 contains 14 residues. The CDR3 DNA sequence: TGCAGTGCTAGAGACTACGGCCCCGCCGGGGAGCTGTTTTTT. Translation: CSARDYGPAGELFF.

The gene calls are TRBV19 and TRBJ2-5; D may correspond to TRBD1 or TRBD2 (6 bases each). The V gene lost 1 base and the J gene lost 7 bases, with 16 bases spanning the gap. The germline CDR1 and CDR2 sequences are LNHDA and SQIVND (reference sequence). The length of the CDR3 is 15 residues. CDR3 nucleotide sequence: TGTGCCAGTAGTATAGTCCGATGGACAGCGGGGACCCAGTACTTC. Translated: CASSIVRWTAGTQYF.